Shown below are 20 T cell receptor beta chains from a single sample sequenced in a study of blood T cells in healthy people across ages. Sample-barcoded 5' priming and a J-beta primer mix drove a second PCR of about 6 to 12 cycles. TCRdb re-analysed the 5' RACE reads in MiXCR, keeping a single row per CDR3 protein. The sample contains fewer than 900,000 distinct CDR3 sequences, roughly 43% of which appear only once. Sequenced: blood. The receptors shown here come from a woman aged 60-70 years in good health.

The CDR3 nucleotides read TGTGCCAGCAGTTCCGGGGCCTCGAGCGAGCAGTACTTC. Translated, it gives CASSSGASSEQYF. V is TRBV7-9 and J is TRBJ2-4; D assignment may be TRBD1 or TRBD2 (5 bases each). The DNA end lines up better with TRBJ2-7; the J call may be wrong. Germline CDR1 is SEHNR and CDR2 is FQNEAQ (reference sequence). This CDR3 is 13 amino acids long.

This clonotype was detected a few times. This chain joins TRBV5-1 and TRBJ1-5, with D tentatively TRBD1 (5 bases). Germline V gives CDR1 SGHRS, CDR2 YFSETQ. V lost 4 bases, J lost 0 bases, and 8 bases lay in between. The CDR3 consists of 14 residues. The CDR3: CASSRDGSNQPQHF. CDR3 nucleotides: TGCGCCAGCAGCAGGGACGGTAGCAATCAGCCCCAGCATTTT. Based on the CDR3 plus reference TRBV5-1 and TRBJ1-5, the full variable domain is KAGVTQTPRYLIKTRGQQVTLSCSPISGHRSVSWYQQTPGQGLQFLFEYFSETQRNKGNFPGRFSGRQFSNSRSEMNVSTLELGDSALYLCASSRDGSNQPQHFGDGTRLSIL.

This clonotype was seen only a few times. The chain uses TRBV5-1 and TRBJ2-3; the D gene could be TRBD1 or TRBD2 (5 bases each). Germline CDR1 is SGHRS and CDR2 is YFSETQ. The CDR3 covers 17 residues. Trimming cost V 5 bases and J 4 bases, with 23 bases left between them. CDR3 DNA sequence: TGCGCCAGCAGGCTTGGGGGACGCATCGGGCGGCCAGATACGCAGTATTTT. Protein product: CASRLGGRIGRPDTQYF.

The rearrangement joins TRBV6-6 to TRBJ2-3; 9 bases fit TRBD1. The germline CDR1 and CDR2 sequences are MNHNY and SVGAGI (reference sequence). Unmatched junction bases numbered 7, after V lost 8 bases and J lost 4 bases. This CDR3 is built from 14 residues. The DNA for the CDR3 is TGTGCCAGCGGGGGGGACAGGGCGGCAGATACGCAGTATTTT. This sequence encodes CASGGDRAADTQYF.

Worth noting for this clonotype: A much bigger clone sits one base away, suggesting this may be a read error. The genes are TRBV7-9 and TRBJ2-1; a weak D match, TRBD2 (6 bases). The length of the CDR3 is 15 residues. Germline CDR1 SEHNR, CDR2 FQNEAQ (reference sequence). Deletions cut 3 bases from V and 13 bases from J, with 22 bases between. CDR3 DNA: TGTGCCAGCAGCTTCCCAGGGAGGTTGGGAGAGACCCAGTTCTTC. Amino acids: CASSFPGRLGETQFF.

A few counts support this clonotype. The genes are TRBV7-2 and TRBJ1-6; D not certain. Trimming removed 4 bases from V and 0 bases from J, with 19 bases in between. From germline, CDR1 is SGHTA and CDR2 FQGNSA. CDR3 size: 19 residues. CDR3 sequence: CASSSPRIGRISYNSPLHF. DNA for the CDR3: TGTGCCAGCAGCTCCCCAAGGATAGGGAGGATCTCCTATAATTCACCCCTCCACTTT.

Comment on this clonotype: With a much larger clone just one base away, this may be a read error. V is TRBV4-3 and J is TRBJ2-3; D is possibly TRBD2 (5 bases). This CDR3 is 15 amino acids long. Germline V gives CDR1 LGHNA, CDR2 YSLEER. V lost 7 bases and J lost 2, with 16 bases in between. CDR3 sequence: CASNPGILPTDTQYF. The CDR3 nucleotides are TGCGCCAGCAACCCGGGAATACTCCCCACAGATACGCAGTATTTT.

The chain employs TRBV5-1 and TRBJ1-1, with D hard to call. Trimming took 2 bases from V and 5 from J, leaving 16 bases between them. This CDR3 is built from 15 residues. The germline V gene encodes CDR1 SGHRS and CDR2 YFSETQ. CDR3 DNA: TGCGCCAGCAGCTTAACCCTAGTGAAAGGGACTGAAGCTTTCTTT. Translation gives CASSLTLVKGTEAFF.

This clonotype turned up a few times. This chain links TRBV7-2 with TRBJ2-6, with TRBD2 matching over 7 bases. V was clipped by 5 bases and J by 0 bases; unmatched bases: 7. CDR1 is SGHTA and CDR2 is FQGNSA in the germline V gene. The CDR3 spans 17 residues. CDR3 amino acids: CASSPWGGISGANVLTF. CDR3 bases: TGTGCCAGCAGCCCATGGGGGGGGATCTCTGGGGCCAACGTCCTGACTTTC.

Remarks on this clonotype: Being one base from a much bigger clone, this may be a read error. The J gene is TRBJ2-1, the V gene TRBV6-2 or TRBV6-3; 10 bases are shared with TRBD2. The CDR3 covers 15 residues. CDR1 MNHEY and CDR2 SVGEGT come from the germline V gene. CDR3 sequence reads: CASSFGLAGVGERFF. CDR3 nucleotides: TGTGCCAGCAGTTTTGGGCTAGCGGGAGTCGGTGAGCGGTTCTTC.

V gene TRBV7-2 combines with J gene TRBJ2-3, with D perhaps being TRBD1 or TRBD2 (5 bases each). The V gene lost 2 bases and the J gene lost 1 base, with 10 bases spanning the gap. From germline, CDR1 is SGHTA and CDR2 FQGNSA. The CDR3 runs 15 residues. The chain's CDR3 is CASSLRGVRTDTQYF. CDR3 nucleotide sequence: TGTGCCAGCAGCTTACGAGGGGTCCGCACAGATACGCAGTATTTT. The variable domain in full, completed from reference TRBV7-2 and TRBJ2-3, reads GAGVSQSPSNKVTEKGKDVELRCDPISGHTALYWYRQSLGQGLEFLIYFQGNSAPDKSGLPSDRFSAERTGGSVSTLTIQRTQQEDSAVYLCASSLRGVRTDTQYFGPGTRLTVL.

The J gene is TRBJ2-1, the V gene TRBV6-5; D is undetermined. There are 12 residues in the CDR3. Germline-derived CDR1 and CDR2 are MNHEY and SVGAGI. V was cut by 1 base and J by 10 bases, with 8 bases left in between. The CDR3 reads CASSYWGYEQFF. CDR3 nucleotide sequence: TGTGCCAGCAGTTACTGGGGTTACGAGCAGTTCTTC.

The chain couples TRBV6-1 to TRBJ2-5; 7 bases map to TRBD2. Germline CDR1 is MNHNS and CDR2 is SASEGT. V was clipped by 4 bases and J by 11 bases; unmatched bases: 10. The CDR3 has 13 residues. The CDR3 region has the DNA TGTGCCAGCAGTGTTGGGGAGGGACCGAGGCAGTACTTC. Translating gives CASSVGEGPRQYF.

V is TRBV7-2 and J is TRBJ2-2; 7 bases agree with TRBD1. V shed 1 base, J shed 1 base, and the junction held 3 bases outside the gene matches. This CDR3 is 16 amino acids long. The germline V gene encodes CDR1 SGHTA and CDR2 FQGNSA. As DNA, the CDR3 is TGTGCCAGCAGCTTAGAGGCAGGGGGGAACACCGGGGAGCTGTTTTTT. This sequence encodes CASSLEAGGNTGELFF. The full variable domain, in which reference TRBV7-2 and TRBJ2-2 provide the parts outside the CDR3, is GAGVSQSPSNKVTEKGKDVELRCDPISGHTALYWYRQSLGQGLEFLIYFQGNSAPDKSGLPSDRFSAERTGGSVSTLTIQRTQQEDSAVYLCASSLEAGGNTGELFFGEGSRLTVL.

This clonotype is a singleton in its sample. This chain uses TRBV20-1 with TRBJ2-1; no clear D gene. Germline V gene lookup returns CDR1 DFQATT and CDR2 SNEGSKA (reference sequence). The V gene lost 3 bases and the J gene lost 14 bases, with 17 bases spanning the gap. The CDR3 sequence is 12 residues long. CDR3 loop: CSASQPGRGEFF. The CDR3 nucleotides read TGCAGTGCTAGTCAACCCGGGCGAGGTGAGTTCTTC.

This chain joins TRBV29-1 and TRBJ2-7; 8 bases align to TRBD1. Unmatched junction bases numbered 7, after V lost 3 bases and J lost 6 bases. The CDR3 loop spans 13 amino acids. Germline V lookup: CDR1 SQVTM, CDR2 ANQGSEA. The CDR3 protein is CSVDGAGGREQYF. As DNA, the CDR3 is TGCAGCGTTGACGGGGCAGGGGGCCGCGAGCAGTACTTC.

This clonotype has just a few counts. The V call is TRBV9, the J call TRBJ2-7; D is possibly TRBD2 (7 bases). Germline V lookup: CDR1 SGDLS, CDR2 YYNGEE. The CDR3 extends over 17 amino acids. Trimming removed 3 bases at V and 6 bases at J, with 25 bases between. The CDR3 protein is CASSGSDLGPRGAEQYF. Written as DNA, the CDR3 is TGTGCCAGCAGCGGCTCAGATCTGGGGCCACGGGGGGCCGAGCAGTACTTC.

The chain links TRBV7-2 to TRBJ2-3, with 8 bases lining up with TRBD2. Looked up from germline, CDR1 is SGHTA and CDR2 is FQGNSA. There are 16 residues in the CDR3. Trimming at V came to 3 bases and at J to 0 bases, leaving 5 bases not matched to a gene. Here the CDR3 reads CASSLRGVLSTDTQYF. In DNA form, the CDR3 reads TGTGCCAGCAGCTTGCGGGGGGTCCTTAGCACAGATACGCAGTATTTT. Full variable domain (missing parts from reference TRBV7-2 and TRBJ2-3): GAGVSQSPSNKVTEKGKDVELRCDPISGHTALYWYRQSLGQGLEFLIYFQGNSAPDKSGLPSDRFSAERTGGSVSTLTIQRTQQEDSAVYLCASSLRGVLSTDTQYFGPGTRLTVL.

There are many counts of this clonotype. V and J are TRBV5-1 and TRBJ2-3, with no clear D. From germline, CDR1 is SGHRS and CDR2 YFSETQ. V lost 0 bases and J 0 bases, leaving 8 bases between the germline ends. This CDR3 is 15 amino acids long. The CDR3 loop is CASSLGDKSTDTQYF. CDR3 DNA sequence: TGCGCCAGCAGCTTGGGGGATAAGAGCACAGATACGCAGTATTTT.

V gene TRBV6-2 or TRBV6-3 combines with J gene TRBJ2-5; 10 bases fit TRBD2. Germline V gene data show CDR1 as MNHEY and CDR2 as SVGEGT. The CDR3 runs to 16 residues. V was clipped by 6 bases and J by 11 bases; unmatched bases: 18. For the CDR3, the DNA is TGTGCCAGCAGCACCACGAGGACTAGCGGACTAAATGAGCAGTACTTC. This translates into CASSTTRTSGLNEQYF.